This T cell receptor (beta chain) was documented in a study of regulatory T cells in long-lasting Graves disease. Time point specified: newly diagnosed GD, antithyroid drugs for less than 3 months. RNA from PBMCs was the source of the TCR library. Graves' disease diagnosis was established per American Thyroid Association guidelines. EDTA tubes received around 9.9 milliliters of collected peripheral blood. The CDR3 covers 14 residues. Per germline, CDR1 KGHSH and CDR2 LQKENI. V was cut by 3 bases and J by 1 base, with 10 bases left in between. Building of the TCR beta libraries involved iRepertoire HTBI primers and Arm-PCR of CDR3 regions. Under the authors' procedure: Among the samples, approximately 60 TRBV and some 13 TRBJ segments were identified. MiXCR, applied by TCRdb to the multiplex PCR reads, yields one record per CDR3 protein. It is TCRdb's table, rather than the study itself, that gives the V and J calls and clone size. The table shows about 520,000 distinct CDR3 sequences, with 9.5% to 15% occurring only once.

This clonotype was recorded at least ten times. These data are also associated with another study on T cells in Graves' hyperthyroidism and ophthalmopathy. This second study notes: First-round RT-PCR targeting the TCR CDR3 was performed with the HTBI primer set.

Specimen: peripheral blood mononuclear cells (PBMCs), collected at new diagnosis, from a patient treated with antithyroid drugs. The rearrangement links TRBV18 to TRBJ2-7, with D perhaps TRBD2 (5 bases). The sequence was collected from a woman aged 30 to 39 with Graves disease. CDR3 amino acids: CASSPTGVSYEQYF. CDR3 DNA: TGTGCCAGCTCACCCACCGGGGTTTCCTACGAGCAGTACTTC.